A selection of T cell receptor beta chains follows, all from one sample in a study of cytomegalovirus exposure and HLA in healthy donors. Method: immunoSEQ multiplex PCR; TCRdb's copy keeps in-frame clones and lacks some. The sample holds 90,000 to 130,000 clones, more than 65% seen once. The sample comprised PBMCs. Every receptor here comes from a man aged 25 to 45 in good health and CMV-seropositive. Both conserved end residues are part of each CDR3. The D gene is left open where the match is weak. Clone sizes are given selectively: once, few, many, or a class where the clone is expanded.

d_gene: TRBD1; abundance: NA; v_gene: TRBV6-5; j_gene: TRBJ2-3; CDR3aa: CASSPPQGPTDTQYF; CDR3nt: TGTGCCAGCAGCCCCCCACAGGGGCCCACAGATACGCAGTATTTT
d_gene: NA; abundance: NA; v_gene: TRBV11-1; j_gene: TRBJ1-1; CDR3aa: CASSLAVDSPNTEAFF; CDR3nt: TGTGCCAGCAGCTTAGCGGTGGACAGTCCCAACACTGAAGCTTTCTTT
d_gene: NA; abundance: NA; v_gene: TRBV7-7; j_gene: TRBJ2-5; CDR3aa: CASSLVARETQYF; CDR3nt: TGTGCCAGCAGCTTAGTTGCCAGGGAGACCCAGTACTTC
d_gene: NA; abundance: NA; v_gene: TRBV7-6; j_gene: TRBJ1-3; CDR3aa: CASSLNRGNTIYF; CDR3nt: TGTGCCAGCAGCCTAAATCGGGGAAACACCATATATTTT
d_gene: NA; abundance: NA; v_gene: TRBV10-3; j_gene: TRBJ2-5; CDR3aa: CAISDGSETQYF; CDR3nt: TGTGCCATCAGTGATGGCTCGGAGACCCAGTACTTC
d_gene: NA; abundance: NA; v_gene: TRBV10-2; j_gene: TRBJ2-7; CDR3aa: CASSELPTGSYEQYF; CDR3nt: TGCGCCAGCAGTGAGCTCCCGACAGGATCCTACGAGCAGTACTTC
d_gene: NA; abundance: NA; v_gene: TRBV10-3; j_gene: TRBJ2-7; CDR3aa: CAISESPDYYEQYF; CDR3nt: TGTGCCATCAGTGAGTCGCCAGACTACTACGAGCAGTACTTC
d_gene: NA; abundance: few; v_gene: TRBV5-6; j_gene: TRBJ2-7; CDR3aa: CASSSDSYEQYF; CDR3nt: TGTGCCAGCAGCTCCGACAGCTACGAGCAGTACTTC
d_gene: TRBD1; abundance: NA; v_gene: TRBV6-6; j_gene: TRBJ1-6; CDR3aa: CASSTGQGRHF; CDR3nt: TGTGCCAGCAGTACTGGACAGGGAAGACACTTT
d_gene: TRBD1; abundance: few; v_gene: TRBV5-6; j_gene: TRBJ2-5; CDR3aa: CASSGSGTGGETQYF; CDR3nt: TGTGCCAGCAGCGGGTCCGGGACAGGGGGGGAGACCCAGTACTTC
d_gene: NA; abundance: NA; v_gene: TRBV6-6; j_gene: TRBJ1-2; CDR3aa: CASQQGGGYGYTF; CDR3nt: TGTGCCAGTCAACAGGGAGGGGGCTATGGCTACACCTTC
d_gene: NA; abundance: NA; v_gene: TRBV30; j_gene: TRBJ1-3; CDR3aa: CAWSHASLNTIYF; CDR3nt: TGTGCCTGGAGTCACGCGAGCCTGAACACCATATATTTT
d_gene: NA; abundance: NA; v_gene: TRBV30; j_gene: TRBJ2-7; CDR3aa: CAWTEGTSYEQYF; CDR3nt: TGTGCCTGGACGGAGGGGACCTCCTACGAGCAGTACTTC
d_gene: NA; abundance: once; v_gene: TRBV6-1; j_gene: TRBJ1-2; CDR3aa: CASSEGDNKGYTF; CDR3nt: TGTGCCAGCAGTGAAGGGGACAATAAGGGCTACACCTTC
d_gene: NA; abundance: NA; v_gene: TRBV5-1; j_gene: TRBJ2-5; CDR3aa: CASSLGQSQETQYF; CDR3nt: TGCGCCAGCAGCTTGGGACAGTCCCAAGAGACCCAGTACTTC
d_gene: TRBD2; abundance: once; v_gene: TRBV7-2; j_gene: TRBJ2-3; CDR3aa: CASSLVAGGTDTQYF; CDR3nt: TGTGCCAGCAGCTTAGTGGCGGGGGGGACAGATACGCAGTATTTT
d_gene: NA; abundance: many; v_gene: TRBV6-5; j_gene: TRBJ1-1; CDR3aa: CASSYSQTGYTEAFF; CDR3nt: TGTGCCAGCAGTTACTCTCAGACGGGGTACACTGAAGCTTTCTTT
d_gene: NA; abundance: NA; v_gene: TRBV5-5; j_gene: TRBJ1-4; CDR3aa: CASSRLGEGAEKLFF; CDR3nt: TGTGCCAGCAGCCGTCTCGGGGAAGGAGCCGAAAAACTGTTTTTT
d_gene: TRBD1; abundance: NA; v_gene: TRBV6-5; j_gene: TRBJ2-7; CDR3aa: CASSTPGQGTYEQYF; CDR3nt: TGTGCCAGCAGTACGCCGGGACAGGGGACGTACGAGCAGTACTTC